The next 25 T cell receptor beta chains were all read from a single sample in a study of blood T cell repertoires in COVID-19 (dated by TCRdb to 2018 to 2021). Preparation of the library involved the immunoSEQ multiplex PCR assay. Held by TCRdb, this immuneACCESS table contains in-frame sequences only and omits some clones. Under half of the omission traces to an unresolved V gene where checked; the cause of the rest is unknown. The sample table records tens of thousands of clones; roughly 80% of these occur just once. The biggest ten clones account for under 6% of the sample. What was sequenced was peripheral blood. All receptors come from a man in his sixties or seventies with acute or convalescent COVID-19.

The chain carries TRBV10-3 and TRBJ1-6, with 10 nucleotides matching TRBD1. The CDR3 sequence is 15 residues long. The J segment lost 10 bases and the V segment lost 3 bases, leaving 6 bases of the junction unmatched. Germline values: CDR1 ENHRY, CDR2 SYGVKD. The CDR3 nucleotides read TGTGCCATCAGTGAAACCGGGACAGGGGAGTCACCCCTCCACTTT. It is translated as CAISETGTGESPLHF.

The V and J genes are TRBV3-1 (or the pseudogene TRBV3-2) and TRBJ2-3; 8 bases map to TRBD2. V lost 4 bases and J lost 7; bases outside the gene matches: 4. Germline CDR1 and CDR2: LGHDT and YNNKEL (reference sequence). CDR3 length: 13 amino acids. CDR3 region: CASSPRGGHTQYF. CDR3 in DNA: TGTGCCAGCAGCCCCCGGGGGGGCCATACGCAGTATTTT.

The chain carries TRBV5-5 and TRBJ2-1; perhaps TRBD2 as D (5 bases). The V end lost 1 base, the J end lost 2 bases, and 16 bases lay between the germline ends. The germline CDR1 and CDR2 sequences are SGHKS and YYEKEE (reference sequence). The CDR3 runs 17 residues. The CDR3 nucleotides read TGTGCCAGCAGCTTGCTAGGGTCCGGGATCGCCTACAATGAGCAGTTCTTC. Amino acids: CASSLLGSGIAYNEQFF.

This chain joins TRBV6-5 and TRBJ1-6; D remains unclear. Germline V lookup: CDR1 MNHEY, CDR2 SVGAGI. The CDR3 spans 15 residues. V was cut by 3 bases and J by 4 bases, with 10 bases left in between. The CDR3 DNA sequence: TGTGCCAGCAGTTATGGTGCGGGGTATAATTCACCCCTCCACTTT. Amino acid sequence: CASSYGAGYNSPLHF.

This clone appeared a single time. This rearrangement joins TRBV6-5 to TRBJ1-2, with D possibly TRBD1 on 6 matching bases. CDR1 and CDR2 (germline): MNHEY, SVGAGI. V lost 4 bases and J 8 bases, leaving 14 bases between the germline ends. CDR3 length: 13 residues. The CDR3 region is CASSFADRSGYTF. The DNA of the CDR3 is TGTGCCAGCAGTTTTGCGGACAGATCCGGCTACACCTTC.

The chain couples TRBV28 to TRBJ1-1; D unresolved. V dropped 6 bases and J dropped 6 bases, with 17 bases sitting between them. Per germline, CDR1 MDHEN and CDR2 SYDVKM. CDR3 size: 14 residues. The CDR3 spells CASSPPRGTAEAFF. The CDR3 DNA sequence: TGTGCCAGCAGCCCTCCGCGGGGAACGGCTGAAGCTTTCTTT. The complete variable domain, with remaining parts taken from reference TRBV28 and TRBJ1-1, reads DVKVTQSSRYLVKRTGEKVFLECVQDMDHENMFWYRQDPGLGLRLIYFSYDVKMKEKGDIPEGYSVSREKKERFSLILESASTNQTSMYLCASSPPRGTAEAFFGQGTRLTVV.

The chain uses TRBV27 and TRBJ1-6, with D uncertain. Between the trimmed V and J ends, which lost 6 bases and 8 bases, there was a span of 14 bases. Germline loops: CDR1 MNHEY, CDR2 SMNVEV (reference sequence). The CDR3 extends over 14 amino acids. Written as DNA, the CDR3 is TGTGCCAGCAGCTCCGCGGGGAGTTATTCACCCCTCCACTTT. Translating it yields CASSSAGSYSPLHF.

This chain uses TRBV5-4 with TRBJ1-2; TRBD1 might be the D (5 bases). This CDR3 has 14 amino acids. The V end lost 0 bases, the J end lost 6 bases, and 12 bases lay between the germline ends. The germline CDR1 and CDR2 sequences are SGHNT and YYREEE (reference sequence). The CDR3 protein is CASSLVGRRDGYTF. The CDR3, as DNA: TGTGCCAGCAGCTTGGTGGGCCGCAGGGATGGCTACACCTTC.

The chain carries TRBV2 and TRBJ2-7; TRBD1 is a possible D gene (6 bases). The ends were cut back, 9 bases at V and 2 bases at J, with 14 bases in the middle. This CDR3 comprises 13 residues. Germline lookup yields CDR1 SNHLY and CDR2 FYNNEI. The CDR3 coding sequence is TGTGCCAGTACGGACAGCGCACCCTACGAGCAGTACTTC. Translating it yields CASTDSAPYEQYF. The variable domain in full, completed from reference TRBV2 and TRBJ2-7, reads EPEVTQTPSHQVTQMGQEVILRCVPISNHLYFYWYRQILGQKVEFLVSFYNNEISEKSEIFDDQFSVERPDGSNFTLKIRSTKLEDSAMYFCASTDSAPYEQYFGPGTRLTVT.

The chain uses TRBV10-3 and TRBJ2-1; 7 bases fit TRBD2. Per the germline V gene, CDR1 is ENHRY and CDR2 is SYGVKD. The trim removed 4 bases at V and 4 bases at J, leaving 7 bases unmatched. The CDR3 spans 15 residues. The CDR3 DNA follows: TGTGCCATCAGTGGCAGGACGGGGGGATACAATGAGCAGTTCTTC. Translating gives CAISGRTGGYNEQFF.

The rearrangement joins TRBV12-3 or TRBV12-4 to TRBJ1-1; D is unclear. This CDR3 has 12 amino acids. Trimming removed 9 bases at V and 7 bases at J, with 15 bases between. CDR3 DNA: TGTGCCAGTCGGGCTCCGGAGGGTGAAGCTTTCTTT. It specifies CASRAPEGEAFF.

The rearrangement joins TRBV3-1 (or the pseudogene TRBV3-2) to TRBJ1-2; weak D call: TRBD1 (6 bases). Germline assignment: CDR1 LGHDT and CDR2 YNNKEL (reference sequence). Deletions cut 5 bases from V and 5 bases from J, with 18 bases between. The CDR3 length is 15 residues. The CDR3 loop is CASSAPGGGFYGYTF. The CDR3 DNA is TGTGCCAGCAGCGCCCCGGGAGGGGGGTTTTATGGCTACACCTTC.

The chain has TRBV9 and TRBJ2-5; the match to TRBD2 covers 13 bases. This CDR3 is 15 amino acids long. The V gene end was trimmed by 4 bases and the J gene end by 3 bases; junction bases not matched to a gene: 3. Germline CDR1 SGDLS, CDR2 YYNGEE. The DNA of the CDR3 is TGTGCCAGCAGCATACTAGCGGGGGGGGAAGAGACCCAGTACTTC. Translating it yields CASSILAGGEETQYF.

The V call is TRBV28, the J call TRBJ2-7, with D possibly TRBD1 on 6 matching bases. Trimming removed 6 bases at V and 2 bases at J, with 14 bases between. The germline CDR1 and CDR2 sequences are MDHEN and SYDVKM. The CDR3 totals 14 residues. This chain's CDR3 is CASSPPGGPYEQYF. The CDR3, as DNA: TGTGCCAGCAGCCCCCCTGGGGGCCCCTACGAGCAGTACTTC.

Only a few counts were recorded for this clone. The rearrangement links TRBV4-2 to TRBJ2-1; TRBD2 is a possible D gene (6 bases). This CDR3 has 13 residues. Per germline, CDR1 LGHNA and CDR2 YNFKEQ. V lost 5 bases and J 5 bases, leaving 10 bases between the germline ends. The CDR3 sequence: CASSFRLDNEQFF. CDR3 sequence (DNA): TGTGCCAGCAGCTTCAGACTAGACAATGAGCAGTTCTTC.

CDR3: CASSDDLQGADSPLHF. The DNA for the CDR3 is TGTGCCAGCAGTGACGACCTACAGGGGGCAGATTCACCCCTCCACTTT. The chain joins TRBV6-1 to TRBJ1-6; 9 bases are a match to TRBD1. After removal of 3 bases from V and 8 bases from J, the junction contained 8 bases not matched to a gene. There are 16 residues in the CDR3. CDR1 MNHNS and CDR2 SASEGT come from the germline V gene.

The rearrangement uses TRBV7-3 and TRBJ1-1; D might be TRBD1 (6 bases). Germline CDR1 is SGHTA and CDR2 is FQGTGA. V was clipped by 2 bases and J by 1 base, with 20 bases between them. The CDR3 loop spans 18 amino acids. The CDR3 nucleotides read TGTGCCAGCAGCTTATACGGGGGGGCGCCGACAACGAACACTGAAGCTTTCTTT. It is translated as CASSLYGGAPTTNTEAFF.

The chain couples TRBV12-5 to TRBJ2-3; 11 positions match TRBD2. Germline V lookup: CDR1 LGHNT, CDR2 FRNRAP. Unmatched junction bases numbered 1, after V lost 7 bases and J lost 4 bases. The CDR3 has 13 amino acids. The DNA for the CDR3 is TGTGCTAGTGAACTAGCGGGGGCAGATACGCAGTATTTT. Amino acid sequence: CASELAGADTQYF.

This clone was observed a few times. The V gene is TRBV28, the J gene TRBJ1-2; D possibly corresponds to TRBD1 (6 bases). The CDR3 runs 15 residues. Germline V CDR1 and CDR2: MDHEN, SYDVKM. V dropped 6 bases and J dropped 1 base, with 15 bases sitting between them. Written as DNA, the CDR3 is TGTGCCAGCAGCCCTTGGGACACCAGTAACTATGGCTACACCTTC. Translating gives CASSPWDTSNYGYTF.

This clone was recorded a few times. The chain carries TRBV5-1 and TRBJ2-2; 10 nucleotides agree with TRBD1. This CDR3 comprises 15 residues. The V and J ends lost 3 bases and 1 base, in that order; junction bases with no gene match: 0. Germline loops: CDR1 SGHRS, CDR2 YFSETQ. The CDR3 is CASSWDRGNTGELFF. The CDR3 coding sequence is TGCGCCAGCAGCTGGGACAGGGGGAACACCGGGGAGCTGTTTTTT.

The V call is TRBV3-1 (or the pseudogene TRBV3-2), the J call TRBJ2-3, with a possible D match to TRBD2 (6 bases). The ends were cut back, 6 bases at V and 0 bases at J, with 13 bases in the middle. CDR1 is LGHDT and CDR2 is YNNKEL in the germline V gene (reference sequence). CDR3 length: 15 amino acids. The CDR3 here is CASRPWRASTDTQYF. The DNA for the CDR3 is TGTGCCAGCAGACCTTGGAGGGCCAGCACAGATACGCAGTATTTT.

In DNA, the CDR3 is TGTGCCAGCAGACCCCTCGGGGAGGGCAATCAGCCCCAGCATTTT. The encoded protein is CASRPLGEGNQPQHF. The chain joins TRBV28 to TRBJ1-5; D is ambiguous. Germline-derived CDR1 and CDR2 are MDHEN and SYDVKM. Trimming removed 6 bases at V and 2 bases at J, with 14 bases between. The CDR3 loop spans 15 amino acids.

The J gene is TRBJ2-6, the V gene TRBV18, with a weak D call TRBD2 (5 bases). The CDR3 consists of 15 residues. Germline values: CDR1 KGHSH, CDR2 LQKENI. The V gene lost 3 bases and the J gene lost 0 bases, with 6 bases spanning the gap. CDR3: CASSPGASGANVLTF. CDR3 sequence (DNA): TGTGCCAGCTCACCGGGAGCCTCTGGGGCCAACGTCCTGACTTTC.

The J gene is TRBJ2-7, the V gene TRBV2; 11 positions match TRBD2. The CDR3 covers 15 residues. From germline, CDR1 is SNHLY and CDR2 FYNNEI. The trim removed 7 bases at V and 2 bases at J, leaving 7 bases unmatched. CDR3: CASTRGGLAAYEQYF. The CDR3 bases are TGTGCCAGCACCAGGGGGGGACTAGCGGCCTACGAGCAGTACTTC.

This clone was counted a few times. This chain connects TRBV7-3 to TRBJ2-1; tentatively, D is TRBD2 (6 bases). Germline V CDR1 and CDR2: SGHTA, FQGTGA. The CDR3 covers 13 residues. V lost 3 bases and J lost 6, with 9 bases in between. The CDR3 nucleotides read TGTGCCAGCAGCTTGGGGACTGTCAATGAGCAGTTCTTC. Translated: CASSLGTVNEQFF.